This entry is about one TCR beta chain. The repertoire was sequenced with immunoSEQ multiplex PCR; TCRdb's copy has only in-frame clones and lacks some. There are under 650,000 clones in the sample; 90% to 96% occur only once, and 0.055% to 0.075% lies in the top ten. This specimen comes from a study of shared clonotypes between healthy human individuals. Looked up from germline, CDR1 is MNHEY and CDR2 is SVGAGI. This CDR3 has 15 residues. Trimming at V came to 6 bases and at J to 1 base, leaving 6 bases not matched to a gene. The receptor comes from a woman under 40 in good health. V usage is TRBV6-5 and J usage is TRBJ1-5; 7 nucleotides line up with TRBD1. The sequenced sample was naive CD4+ T cells sorted from blood. Subset here: CD45RA+ positively selected. The chain's CDR3 is CASSPDRESNQPQHF. For the CDR3, the DNA is TGTGCCAGCAGCCCCGACAGGGAGAGCAATCAGCCCCAGCATTTT.